Listed below are T cell receptor beta chains from one sample, sequenced in a study of beta chain features in type 1 diabetes. Clones were sequenced by immunoSEQ multiplex PCR, and TCRdb holds only the in-frame ones, with some missing. This table holds about 700,000 clones, over 10% found once. What was sequenced was naive CD4+ T cells from blood. These receptors all come from a young man with type 1 diabetes. Each CDR3 is given with its conserved first and last residue. The order of the fields is D gene, V gene, J gene, clone size, CDR3 protein, CDR3 DNA. The D gene is left open where the match is weak. A row's size may be missing; if present it is once, few, many or a size class.

-,TRBV28,TRBJ1-5,few,CASSLGGTGNQPQHF,TGTGCCAGCAGTTTAGGAGGGACGGGCAATCAGCCCCAGCATTTT
-,TRBV5-4,TRBJ2-5,-,CASSFGTQETQYF,TGTGCCAGCAGCTTCGGCACCCAAGAGACCCAGTACTTC
-,TRBV18,TRBJ2-2,-,CASSPKGSGELFF,TGTGCCAGCTCACCGAAGGGGAGCGGGGAGCTGTTTTTT
-,TRBV11-2,TRBJ2-1,-,CASRPLGGDEQFF,TGTGCCAGCAGGCCATTGGGCGGGGATGAGCAGTTCTTC
-,TRBV30,TRBJ1-2,few,CAWSARWYGYTF,TGTGCCTGGAGTGCCCGATGGTATGGCTACACCTTC
TRBD2,TRBV27,TRBJ2-3,few,CASSLKTSGGARDTQYF,TGTGCCAGCAGTTTAAAGACTAGCGGGGGGGCCCGAGATACGCAGTATTTT
-,TRBV7-9,TRBJ2-5,few,CASTFRTYGVEETQYF,TGTGCCAGCACCTTTCGGACGTACGGTGTGGAAGAGACCCAGTACTTC
-,TRBV18,TRBJ1-2,once,CASAPSVSGRMTGGYTF,TGTGCCAGCGCACCAAGTGTGTCGGGACGGATGACTGGTGGCTACACCTTC
-,TRBV30,TRBJ1-2,-,CAWSVTAYGYTF,TGTGCCTGGAGTGTGACCGCCTATGGCTACACCTTC
TRBD1,TRBV6-1,TRBJ1-4,-,CASSRDRGTNEKLFF,TGTGCCAGCAGTAGGGACAGGGGAACTAATGAAAAACTGTTTTTT
TRBD1,TRBV10-1,TRBJ2-2,-,CASSRQGRSGELFF,TGCGCCAGCAGTCGACAGGGCAGGAGTGGGGAGCTGTTTTTT
TRBD1,TRBV10-3,TRBJ1-5,-,CAISEQGASNQPQHF,TGTGCCATCAGTGAACAGGGGGCGAGCAATCAGCCCCAGCATTTT
-,TRBV19,TRBJ2-7,-,CASSKTNYEQYF,TGTGCCAGTAGTAAGACAAACTACGAGCAGTACTTC
-,TRBV5-6,TRBJ2-7,-,CASSLEGSSYEQYF,TGTGCCAGCAGCTTGGAAGGCAGTTCCTACGAGCAGTACTTC
-,TRBV6-5,TRBJ2-3,few,CASSYSKLDSTDTQYF,TGTGCCAGCAGTTACTCTAAGCTGGACAGCACAGATACGCAGTATTTT
-,TRBV7-2,TRBJ1-5,-,CASSPAGDQPQHF,TGTGCCAGCAGTCCGGCGGGGGATCAGCCCCAGCATTTT
TRBD1,TRBV11-1,TRBJ2-1,-,CASRPEGGPHYEQFF,TGTGCCAGCAGGCCCGAAGGGGGCCCTCACTATGAGCAGTTCTTC
-,TRBV4-1,TRBJ2-3,-,CASSRLWAADTQYF,TGCGCCAGCAGCCGCCTTTGGGCGGCAGATACGCAGTATTTT
TRBD2,TRBV6-5,TRBJ2-7,-,CASSYSIGGGLSEQYF,TGTGCCAGCAGTTACTCGATCGGCGGGGGATTGAGCGAGCAGTACTTC
TRBD2,TRBV4-1,TRBJ2-1,few,CASSPGPSGGANEQFF,TGCGCCAGCAGCCCCGGGCCCAGCGGGGGGGCCAATGAGCAGTTCTTC
-,TRBV19,TRBJ2-5,few,CASSPRDWKETQYF,TGTGCCAGTAGTCCCCGGGACTGGAAAGAGACCCAGTACTTC
-,TRBV30,TRBJ1-2,-,CAWRGSYGYTF,TGTGCCTGGAGGGGTTCCTATGGCTACACCTTC
-,TRBV27,TRBJ2-3,-,CASGYRVPDTQYF,TGTGCCAGCGGATACAGGGTCCCAGATACGCAGTATTTT